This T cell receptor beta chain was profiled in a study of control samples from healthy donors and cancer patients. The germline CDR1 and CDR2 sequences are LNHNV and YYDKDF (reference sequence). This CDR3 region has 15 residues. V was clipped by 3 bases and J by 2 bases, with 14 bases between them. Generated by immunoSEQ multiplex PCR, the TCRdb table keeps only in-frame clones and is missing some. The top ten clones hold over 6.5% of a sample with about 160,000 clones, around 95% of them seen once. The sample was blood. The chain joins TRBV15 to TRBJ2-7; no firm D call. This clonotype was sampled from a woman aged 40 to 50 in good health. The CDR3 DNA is TGTGCCACCAGCAGCGTGCGCGGAACCGCCTACGAGCAGTACTTC. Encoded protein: CATSSVRGTAYEQYF.